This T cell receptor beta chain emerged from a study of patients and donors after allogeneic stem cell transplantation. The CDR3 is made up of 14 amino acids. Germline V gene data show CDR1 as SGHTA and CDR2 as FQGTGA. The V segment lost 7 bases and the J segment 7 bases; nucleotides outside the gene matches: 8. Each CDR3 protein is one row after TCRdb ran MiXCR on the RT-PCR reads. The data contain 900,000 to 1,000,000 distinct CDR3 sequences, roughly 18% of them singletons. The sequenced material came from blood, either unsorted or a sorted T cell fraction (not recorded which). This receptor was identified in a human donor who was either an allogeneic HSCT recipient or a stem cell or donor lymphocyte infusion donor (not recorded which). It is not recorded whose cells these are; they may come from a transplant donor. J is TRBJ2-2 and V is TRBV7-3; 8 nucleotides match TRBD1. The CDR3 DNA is TGTGCCAGCACTAGGGACAGGTCGGACGGGGAGCTGTTTTTT. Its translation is CASTRDRSDGELFF.